Below are 26 T cell receptor beta chains sequenced from a single sample in a study of CD8 T cells in Susac syndrome. Random hexamers were used to reverse transcribe the RNA input (about 0.5 to 1 ug). Via MiXCR, TCRdb re-called the immunoSEQ multiplex PCR reads, giving one row per CDR3 protein. The sample includes 120,000 or so distinct CDR3 sequences, 90% to 95% seen only once; the top ten take 0.098%. Sequenced material: CD4+ T cells from PBMCs. All receptors come from a human donor in good health.

The genes are TRBV20-1 and TRBJ1-2, with D hard to call. The CDR3 is 15 amino acids. CDR1 is DFQATT and CDR2 is SNEGSKA in the germline V gene (reference sequence). Trimming took 1 base from V and 4 from J, leaving 16 bases between them. The CDR3 DNA follows: TGCAGTGCTAGAGCTGGCGGGCAGTCCTCCTATGGCTACACCTTC. The encoded protein is CSARAGGQSSYGYTF.

The chain uses TRBV2 and TRBJ2-5; 8 nucleotides agree with TRBD1. The V and J ends lost 9 bases and 4 bases, in that order; junction bases with no gene match: 10. CDR1 SNHLY and CDR2 FYNNEI come from the germline V gene. CDR3 length: 14 amino acids. CDR3 nucleotide sequence: TGTGCCAGTTCGGCCGGGACAGGCGGAGAGACCCAGTACTTC. This encodes CASSAGTGGETQYF.

The chain recombines TRBV6-6 with TRBJ2-1; 13 bases are shared with TRBD2. CDR1 and CDR2 (germline): MNHNY, SVGAGI (reference sequence). There are 16 residues in the CDR3. Trimming cost V 6 bases and J 5 bases; bases outside gene matches: 7. The CDR3 DNA sequence: TGTGCCAGCAGCTCAGGACTAGCGGGGGTACACAATGAGCAGTTCTTC. This translates into CASSSGLAGVHNEQFF.

This clonotype was seen once. This chain links TRBV6-6 with TRBJ2-1, with TRBD2 identical over 14 bases. The CDR3 spans 16 residues. CDR1 and CDR2 from the germline V gene are MNHNY and SVGAGI (reference sequence). Trimming cost V 5 bases and J 7 bases; bases outside gene matches: 7. CDR3 amino acids: CASSRGLAGVVNEQFF. Here the CDR3 DNA reads TGTGCCAGCAGTCGGGGACTAGCGGGAGTAGTTAATGAGCAGTTCTTC.

The chain recombines TRBV7-2 with TRBJ2-7, with TRBD2 matching 7 bases. The length of the CDR3 is 18 residues. The V gene's germline CDR1 is SGHTA and CDR2 FQGNSA. V shed 0 bases and J 4 bases; nucleotides not matched to a gene: 15. The CDR3 DNA follows: TGTGCCAGCAGCTTAGCTCGTGGGGGGGTAGCGGGCCTATACGAGCAGTACTTC. Translated, it gives CASSLARGGVAGLYEQYF.

The chain couples TRBV30 to TRBJ2-7; D is ambiguous. Trimming stripped 0 bases from V and 3 bases from J, with 3 bases between. The CDR3 has 11 amino acids. The germline V gene encodes CDR1 GTSNPN and CDR2 SVGIG (reference sequence). CDR3 amino acids: CAWSVRYEQYF. CDR3 in DNA: TGTGCCTGGAGTGTCCGCTACGAGCAGTACTTC.

This chain connects TRBV3-1 to TRBJ2-3, with D perhaps matching TRBD1 or TRBD2 (6 bases each). The V end was cut by 3 bases, the J end by 5 bases, with 21 bases between. The CDR3 loop spans 17 amino acids. Germline V gene lookup returns CDR1 LGHDT and CDR2 YNNKEL (reference sequence). In DNA form, the CDR3 reads TGTGCCAGCAGCCATGCCTTAGGGGGGACTGGGGAAGATACGCAGTATTTT. The encoded protein is CASSHALGGTGEDTQYF.

The CDR3 protein is CASSLSGQVSTDTQYF. The CDR3 DNA reads TGTGCCAGCAGTTTATCAGGGCAGGTTAGCACAGATACGCAGTATTTT. The chain has TRBV27 and TRBJ2-3; D is ambiguous. Trimming took off 0 bases at V and 0 bases at J, with 10 bases between the two ends. The CDR3 covers 16 residues. Per the germline V gene, CDR1 is MNHEY and CDR2 is SMNVEV (reference sequence).

This chain uses TRBV18 with TRBJ2-6, with D unresolved. The V and J ends lost 1 base and 1 base respectively, with 5 bases between them. This CDR3 comprises 15 residues. CDR1 and CDR2 (germline): KGHSH, LQKENI. The CDR3 region has the DNA TGTGCCAGCTCACCACAAGTATCTGGGGCCAACGTCCTGACTTTC. This encodes CASSPQVSGANVLTF. The whole variable domain, remainder taken from reference TRBV18 and TRBJ2-6, is NAGVMQNPRHLVRRRGQEARLRCSPMKGHSHVYWYRQLPEEGLKFMVYLQKENIIDESGMPKERFSAEFPKEGPSILRIQQVVRGDSAAYFCASSPQVSGANVLTFGAGSRLTVL.

The rearrangement uses TRBV11-3 and TRBJ2-7; D perhaps matches TRBD1 (5 bases). In germline, CDR1 is SGHNT, CDR2 YENEEA. The V end lost 0 bases, the J end lost 5 bases, and 14 bases lay between the germline ends. The CDR3 sequence is 15 residues long. CDR3 coding DNA: TGTGCCAGCAGCTTAGAATCCAGGGCCATCGACGAGCAGTACTTC. It yields the protein CASSLESRAIDEQYF.

This chain joins TRBV3-1 and TRBJ2-5; TRBD1 matches 8 bases. Germline assignment: CDR1 LGHDT and CDR2 YNNKEL (reference sequence). The CDR3 totals 16 residues. The junction had 7 bases not matched to a gene; V was cut back by 0 bases and J by 4 bases. The CDR3 DNA reads TGTGCCAGCAGCCAAGATTCAGGGGGCTTCGGAGAGACCCAGTACTTC. Translating it yields CASSQDSGGFGETQYF.

This chain uses TRBV18 with TRBJ2-5; 8 bases are shared with TRBD2. Losses at the gene ends were 3 bases for V and 5 bases for J; bases not matched to a gene: 8. Germline CDR1 is KGHSH and CDR2 is LQKENI. The CDR3 contains 15 residues. The CDR3 reads CASSPGAGVGETQYF. CDR3 DNA sequence: TGTGCCAGCTCACCTGGAGCGGGAGTAGGGGAGACCCAGTACTTC.

The V call is TRBV7-8, the J call TRBJ2-3, with D perhaps TRBD1 or TRBD2 (5 bases each). Germline-derived CDR1 and CDR2 are SGHVS and FQNEAQ. There are 19 residues in the CDR3. V lost 5 bases to trimming and J lost 3 bases, with 27 bases between them. The CDR3 coding sequence is TGTGCCAGCAGCCCCGGGACGCCCACCGGTATCGATCGGACAGATACGCAGTATTTT. As protein: CASSPGTPTGIDRTDTQYF.

The V gene is TRBV6-2 or TRBV6-3, the J gene TRBJ1-4; D is uncertain. The V end lost 5 bases, the J end lost 8 bases, and 6 bases lay between the germline ends. The germline V gene encodes CDR1 MNHEY and CDR2 SVGEGT. This CDR3 has 11 residues. CDR3 sequence reads: CASSPREKLFF. The CDR3 DNA reads TGTGCCAGCAGTCCCAGGGAAAAACTGTTTTTT.

This rearrangement joins TRBV18 to TRBJ2-3; D is possibly TRBD1 or TRBD2 (5 bases each). The CDR3 contains 16 residues. V lost 3 bases and J 1 base, leaving 14 bases between the germline ends. Germline lookup yields CDR1 KGHSH and CDR2 LQKENI. For the CDR3, the DNA is TGTGCCAGCTCACCGACGAGAGGGGCAGGCACAGATACGCAGTATTTT. It translates to CASSPTRGAGTDTQYF.

The chain uses TRBV29-1 and TRBJ1-4; D is possibly TRBD1 (5 bases). CDR3 size: 13 residues. Trimming took 5 bases from V and 3 from J, leaving 10 bases between them. The V gene's germline CDR1 is SQVTM and CDR2 ANQGSEA. CDR3 protein: CSVIRGPNEKLFF. As DNA, the CDR3 is TGCAGCGTTATTAGGGGACCTAATGAAAAACTGTTTTTT.

The genes are TRBV4-3 and TRBJ2-3; D unresolved. The V end lost 2 bases, the J end lost 2 bases, and 5 bases lay between the germline ends. The CDR3 extends over 13 amino acids. The germline V gene encodes CDR1 LGHNA and CDR2 YSLEER. The CDR3, as DNA: TGCGCCAGCAGCCAACAGTTCACAGATACGCAGTATTTT. Its protein is CASSQQFTDTQYF.

The chain employs TRBV29-1 and TRBJ2-1, with D maybe TRBD2 (7 bases). The V gene lost 6 bases and the J gene lost 10 bases, with 16 bases spanning the gap. There are 12 residues in the CDR3. CDR1 and CDR2 from the germline V gene are SQVTM and ANQGSEA. DNA for the CDR3: TGCAGCGTAGAACAGGGACTAAACGAGCAGTTCTTC. It translates to CSVEQGLNEQFF.

The V call is TRBV5-1, the J call TRBJ2-4; D may match TRBD1 or TRBD2 (5 bases each). This CDR3 region has 13 residues. V was cut by 4 bases and J by 9 bases, with 14 bases left in between. Germline CDR1 reads SGHRS; CDR2 reads YFSETQ. This CDR3 reads CASSRDLRGIQYF. DNA of the CDR3: TGCGCCAGCAGCCGGGACCTGAGGGGCATTCAGTACTTC.

The chain combines TRBV6-1 with TRBJ1-5; TRBD1 might be the D (5 bases). Trimming removed 3 bases from V and 6 bases from J, with 15 bases in between. Germline CDR1 MNHNS, CDR2 SASEGT. The length of the CDR3 is 15 residues. For the CDR3, the DNA is TGTGCCAGCAGTGATGGGTCAGGGCGGGTTCAGCCCCAGCATTTT. This encodes CASSDGSGRVQPQHF.

This chain connects TRBV6-5 to TRBJ2-1; 8 nucleotides agree with TRBD2. The CDR3 is 15 residues long. Germline V CDR1 and CDR2: MNHEY, SVGAGI. V lost 4 bases, J lost 1 base, and 3 bases stayed unmatched. CDR3 protein: CASSSSSGSYNEQFF. The CDR3 nucleotides read TGTGCCAGCAGTTCTTCTAGCGGGTCCTACAATGAGCAGTTCTTC.

J is TRBJ2-1 and V is TRBV15, with TRBD1 identical over 9 bases. CDR1 is LNHNV and CDR2 is YYDKDF in the germline V gene (reference sequence). This CDR3 is built from 16 residues. The V gene end was trimmed by 2 bases and the J gene end by 8 bases; junction bases not matched to a gene: 10. CDR3 nucleotides: TGTGCCACCAGCAGACTACCGGGACAGGGTTTGGATGAGCAGTTCTTC. This translates into CATSRLPGQGLDEQFF.

In this sample, this clonotype turned up once. The chain has TRBV2 and TRBJ1-2; D remains ambiguous. Trimming shortened V by 7 bases and J by 1 base, and 7 bases separated the two germline ends. Germline lookup yields CDR1 SNHLY and CDR2 FYNNEI. There are 12 residues in the CDR3. CDR3 sequence reads: CASIGLNYGYTF. CDR3 in DNA: TGTGCCAGCATAGGTCTTAACTATGGCTACACCTTC.

The gene calls are TRBV19 and TRBJ1-5; D might be TRBD1 (5 bases). Trimming took 5 bases from V and 9 from J, leaving 17 bases between them. The CDR3 has 14 amino acids. Germline CDR1 and CDR2: LNHDA and SQIVND (reference sequence). The CDR3 DNA reads as TGTGCCAGTAGTCGCTCGTTACAGGTGGGGCCCCAGCATTTT. Protein: CASSRSLQVGPQHF.

J is TRBJ1-6 and V is TRBV15; perhaps TRBD1 as D (5 bases). This CDR3 is built from 15 residues. Trimming shortened V by 1 base and J by 8 bases, and 12 bases separated the two germline ends. The germline V gene has CDR1 LNHNV and CDR2 YYDKDF (reference sequence). CDR3 DNA sequence: TGTGCCACCAGCAGAGCGGGCAGGGAGTATTCACCCCTCCACTTT. Its protein is CATSRAGREYSPLHF. The full variable domain, with the rest looked up from reference TRBV15 and TRBJ1-6, is DAMVIQNPRYQVTQFGKPVTLSCSQTLNHNVMYWYQQKSSQAPKLLFHYYDKDFNNEADTPDNFQSRRPNTSFCFLDIRSPGLGDTAMYLCATSRAGREYSPLHFGNGTRLTVT.

The table lists this clonotype with a few counts. The CDR3 DNA sequence: TGTGCCAGCAGCTACGAGGCAGATACGCAGTATTTT. Translated, it gives CASSYEADTQYF. The chain carries TRBV6-2 or TRBV6-3 and TRBJ2-3; no reliable D call. Per germline, CDR1 MNHEY and CDR2 SVGEGT. The V gene lost 6 bases and the J gene lost 4 bases, with 8 bases spanning the gap. This CDR3 contains 12 residues.